Below are 21 T cell receptor beta chains sequenced from a single sample in a study of early T cells in non-severe SARS-CoV-2 infection. TCRdb called the 5' RACE reads again in MiXCR, with one record for every CDR3 protein. This table has approximately 35,000 distinct CDR3 sequences, over 4.5% appearing once. Sequencing was carried out using whole blood. The source of these receptors is an adult who was a healthcare worker with PCR-confirmed SARS-CoV-2 infection or an uninfected control (not recorded which).

In its sample, this clonotype was seen many times. V is TRBV6-5 and J is TRBJ2-1; weak D call: TRBD1 (5 bases). Germline CDR1 and CDR2: MNHEY and SVGAGI. The CDR3 consists of 14 residues. The V gene lost 8 bases and the J gene lost 1 base, with 12 bases spanning the gap. This CDR3 is CASGPRTSYNEQFF. CDR3 bases: TGTGCCAGCGGCCCCCGGACATCCTACAATGAGCAGTTCTTC.

This clonotype has a count of ten or more. The gene calls are TRBV12-3 or TRBV12-4 and TRBJ1-2; D gene uncertain. Trimming removed 3 bases at V and 3 bases at J, with 8 bases between. This CDR3 has 13 residues. Here the CDR3 reads CASSFRTDYGYTF. The CDR3 DNA reads TGTGCCAGCAGTTTTCGAACAGACTATGGCTACACCTTC.

The chain carries TRBV29-1 and TRBJ2-2; TRBD2 matches 7 bases. CDR1 and CDR2 (germline): SQVTM, ANQGSEA. J lost 2 bases, V lost 5 bases, and 5 bases had no gene match. The CDR3 has 14 amino acids. The CDR3 here is CSVNSGRNTGELFF. The CDR3 DNA follows: TGCAGCGTTAATAGCGGGCGAAACACCGGGGAGCTGTTTTTT.

This clonotype has at least ten counts. This chain connects TRBV11-2 to TRBJ1-1; possibly TRBD1 for D (6 bases). Germline-derived CDR1 and CDR2 are SGHAT and FQNNGV. The CDR3 spans 15 residues. V was cut by 5 bases and J by 3 bases, with 16 bases left in between. CDR3 in DNA: TGTGCCAGCAGCCGTGGGGTGTGGACAGACACTGAAGCTTTCTTT. Translation gives CASSRGVWTDTEAFF.

The chain's CDR3 is CAWNNMGAPGDEQFF. The CDR3 region has the DNA TGTGCCTGGAACAACATGGGGGCACCTGGGGATGAGCAGTTCTTC. The genes are TRBV30 and TRBJ2-1; tentatively, D is TRBD1 (6 bases). CDR1 is GTSNPN and CDR2 is SVGIG in the germline V gene (reference sequence). The CDR3 sequence is 15 residues long. The ends were cut back, 4 bases at V and 8 bases at J, with 21 bases in the middle.

This CDR3 is CASNHLDRVNTEAFF. CDR3 in DNA: TGTGCCAGCAACCACCTGGACAGGGTTAACACTGAAGCTTTCTTT. The rearrangement uses TRBV11-2 and TRBJ1-1; TRBD1 matches 8 bases. Trimming removed 7 bases from V and 2 bases from J; junction bases left unmatched: 9. Germline loops: CDR1 SGHAT, CDR2 FQNNGV. The CDR3 has 15 amino acids.

This clonotype was counted many times. The chain recombines TRBV28 with TRBJ1-1; 7 bases are shared with TRBD1. The CDR3 runs 14 residues. Germline lookup yields CDR1 MDHEN and CDR2 SYDVKM. Losses at the gene ends were 6 bases for V and 1 base for J; bases not matched to a gene: 5. The chain's CDR3 is CASRPDRENTEAFF. CDR3 DNA: TGTGCCAGCAGACCAGACAGGGAGAACACTGAAGCTTTCTTT.

The chain combines TRBV7-6 with TRBJ1-1, with D uncertain. Per germline, CDR1 SGHVS and CDR2 FNYEAQ. V was clipped by 5 bases and J by 3 bases, with 7 bases between them. This CDR3 has 12 residues. CDR3 region: CASSPLDTEAFF. CDR3 in DNA: TGTGCCAGCAGCCCCCTGGACACTGAAGCTTTCTTT.

This clonotype was counted many times. The chain joins TRBV29-1 to TRBJ2-1, with 13 bases lining up with TRBD2. V lost 3 bases, J lost 4 bases, and 6 bases stayed unmatched. Germline V gene sequence: CDR1 SQVTM, CDR2 ANQGSEA. The CDR3 sequence is 16 residues long. CDR3 sequence reads: CSVDTSGGAGYNEQFF. DNA of the CDR3: TGCAGCGTTGATACTAGCGGGGGGGCAGGTTACAATGAGCAGTTCTTC.

This clonotype was recorded at least ten times. This chain uses TRBV14 with TRBJ2-3, with 11 bases fitting TRBD2. Germline CDR1 reads SGHDN; CDR2 reads FVKESK. This CDR3 has 21 residues. Losses at the gene ends were 2 bases for V and 0 bases for J; bases not matched to a gene: 16. CDR3 DNA: TGTGCCAGCAGCCAAAGACTAGCGGGACTCGGCCCGATAACTAGCACAGATACGCAGTATTTT. Its translation is CASSQRLAGLGPITSTDTQYF.

The chain joins TRBV29-1 to TRBJ2-5; the match to TRBD2 covers 7 bases. The CDR3 loop spans 13 amino acids. The V segment lost 6 bases and the J segment 4 bases; nucleotides outside the gene matches: 8. Germline assignment: CDR1 SQVTM and CDR2 ANQGSEA. For the CDR3, the DNA is TGCAGCGTGGGACTGACGGGAGGAGAGACCCAGTACTTC. Translation: CSVGLTGGETQYF.

This clonotype occurred a few times. The chain couples TRBV6-6 to TRBJ2-1, with D possibly TRBD1 on 5 matching bases. The CDR3 is made up of 12 amino acids. Trimming stripped 3 bases from V and 15 bases from J, with 15 bases between. Per the germline V gene, CDR1 is MNHNY and CDR2 is SVGAGI (reference sequence). The CDR3 spells CASSYAGRQLFF. The CDR3 DNA reads as TGTGCCAGCAGTTATGCTGGCAGACAGCTGTTCTTC.

This clonotype was picked up many times. The chain links TRBV19 to TRBJ2-1, with 8 bases aligning to TRBD1. Germline trimming cut 4 bases from V and 0 bases from J; bases unmatched to any gene: 2. Germline loops: CDR1 LNHDA, CDR2 SQIVND (reference sequence). This CDR3 is built from 15 residues. In nucleotides, the CDR3 is TGTGCCAGTAGTAGGGACAGGAGCTCCTACAATGAGCAGTTCTTC. It encodes CASSRDRSSYNEQFF. The variable domain in full, with the rest retrieved from reference TRBV19 and TRBJ2-1, is DGGITQSPKYLFRKEGQNVTLSCEQNLNHDAMYWYRQDPGQGLRLIYYSQIVNDFQKGDIAEGYSVSREKKESFPLTVTSAQKNPTAFYLCASSRDRSSYNEQFFGPGTRLTVL.

This chain links TRBV25-1 with TRBJ2-3; D is unclear. V was trimmed by 1 base and J by 9 bases, leaving 8 bases between them. Germline CDR1 and CDR2: MGHDK and SYGVNS. The CDR3 contains 12 residues. CDR3 residues: CASSEFDRTQYF. CDR3 DNA sequence: TGTGCCAGCAGTGAATTTGATAGGACGCAGTATTTT.

Ten or more counts support this clonotype. The chain links TRBV10-3 to TRBJ1-2, with D possibly being TRBD1 (5 bases). This CDR3 is built from 13 residues. V lost 5 bases and J lost 8, with 15 bases in between. CDR1 is ENHRY, CDR2 SYGVKD, per germline. The CDR3 DNA is TGTGCCATCAGTCCCGGGGCAGCGGGAGGCTACACCTTC. Residues: CAISPGAAGGYTF.

The chain couples TRBV11-2 to TRBJ2-3; D might be TRBD1 or TRBD2, each matching 5 bases. This CDR3 has 14 amino acids. The V end lost 5 bases, the J end lost 2 bases, and 11 bases lay between the germline ends. CDR1 is SGHAT, CDR2 FQNNGV, per germline. DNA for the CDR3: TGTGCCAGCAGCCCGGGGCTCGACACAGATACGCAGTATTTT. Translation: CASSPGLDTDTQYF.

This clonotype occurred many times. The chain uses TRBV12-3 or TRBV12-4 and TRBJ2-3, with 9 bases that match TRBD2. Germline trimming cut 8 bases from V and 1 base from J; bases unmatched to any gene: 4. The CDR3 is made up of 14 amino acids. The CDR3 bases are TGTGCCAGCTCCTTAGCGGGGGGCACAGATACGCAGTATTTT. Amino acid sequence: CASSLAGGTDTQYF.

This clonotype was recorded at least ten times. The chain employs TRBV7-2 and TRBJ1-5; D not certain. CDR1 SGHTA and CDR2 FQGNSA come from the germline V gene. CDR3 size: 13 residues. V was pared by 1 base and J by 5 bases, with 6 bases between. The CDR3 reads CASSLGGYQPQHF. In nucleotides, the CDR3 is TGTGCCAGCAGCTTAGGGGGTTATCAGCCCCAGCATTTT.

The rearrangement uses TRBV18 and TRBJ2-3; D possibly corresponds to TRBD2 (6 bases). This CDR3 contains 15 residues. The germline gives CDR1 KGHSH, CDR2 LQKENI. The germline V and J ends were trimmed by 3 bases and 2 bases, with 12 bases remaining between them. CDR3 amino acids: CASSPRDSYTDTQYF. CDR3 nucleotides: TGTGCCAGCTCACCCCGGGACTCCTACACAGATACGCAGTATTTT.

This chain joins TRBV5-1 and TRBJ2-5, with unresolved D. Germline V gene sequence: CDR1 SGHRS, CDR2 YFSETQ. The length of the CDR3 is 16 residues. V was clipped by 0 bases and J by 5 bases, with 17 bases between them. CDR3 loop: CASSLGGPSLGETQYF. DNA for the CDR3: TGCGCCAGCAGCTTGGGCGGACCATCCCTTGGTGAGACCCAGTACTTC. The full variable domain, in which reference TRBV5-1 and TRBJ2-5 provide the parts outside the CDR3, is KAGVTQTPRYLIKTRGQQVTLSCSPISGHRSVSWYQQTPGQGLQFLFEYFSETQRNKGNFPGRFSGRQFSNSRSEMNVSTLELGDSALYLCASSLGGPSLGETQYFGPGTRLLVL.

This clonotype has just a few counts. Written as DNA, the CDR3 is TGTGCCAGCAGCCAAGGGACAGGGAGCAACTATGGCTACACCTTC. Its protein product is CASSQGTGSNYGYTF. V gene TRBV3-1 combines with J gene TRBJ1-2, with TRBD1 identical over 8 bases. The J segment lost 2 bases and the V segment lost 1 base, leaving 3 bases of the junction unmatched. Germline V gene lookup returns CDR1 LGHDT and CDR2 YNNKEL (reference sequence). The CDR3 extends over 15 amino acids.